This is a list of T cell receptor beta chains from one sample in a study of T cells in localized non-small cell lung cancer. TCRdb keeps only in-frame clones here, not all; method: immunoSEQ multiplex PCR. This table has about 64,000 clones, roughly 79% appearing once. The material sequenced was PBMCs, taken before any cancer treatment. All receptors derive from a man aged 35 to 69 with stage II lung adenocarcinoma. Both conserved end residues are part of each CDR3. The D gene is left open where the match is weak. Expanded clones are given a class, and other clones once, few, many or no size at all.

D	size	V	J	DNA	CDR3
TRBD2	-	TRBV9	TRBJ2-3	TGTGCCAGCAGCGTAGGGGCGGCTAGCGGGAGTTCCGTTGTAGGCACAGATACGCAGTATTTT	CASSVGAASGSSVVGTDTQYF
-	-	TRBV4-1	TRBJ1-2	TGCGCCAGCAGCCAAGACCACAGGGCGAACGATGGCTACACCTTC	CASSQDHRANDGYTF
-	-	TRBV6-1	TRBJ2-7	TGTGCCAGCAGTGAAGGGCACGGGTCCCCCTACGAGCAGTACTTC	CASSEGHGSPYEQYF
-	-	TRBV10-3	TRBJ2-1	TGTGCCATCAGCTCTAGCGACGACTACAATGAGCAGTTCTTC	CAISSSDDYNEQFF
TRBD1	-	TRBV18	TRBJ1-1	TGTGCCAGCTCACCAATAGAGGGACAGTATTTCATGAACACTGAAGCTTTCTTT	CASSPIEGQYFMNTEAFF
-	few	TRBV19	TRBJ1-5	TGTGCCAGTGAAATCCGCGGCCTGCGCCAGCATTTT	CASEIRGLRQHF
TRBD2	-	TRBV6-5	TRBJ2-1	TGTGCCAGCAGTTACGGGACTAGCGGGGGGTCCGAGCAGTTCTTC	CASSYGTSGGSEQFF
-	-	TRBV27	TRBJ1-1	TGTGCCAGCAGTTTAGGGACACTGAACACTGAAGCTTTCTTT	CASSLGTLNTEAFF
TRBD1	once	TRBV19	TRBJ1-4	TGTGCCAGTAGTAGGGACAGCCGTGCAACTAATGAAAAACTGTTTTTT	CASSRDSRATNEKLFF
-	few	TRBV18	TRBJ1-5	TGTGCCAGCTCACCACAGGGGCGTCCAGGGCCCCAGCATTTT	CASSPQGRPGPQHF
TRBD1	-	TRBV19	TRBJ1-2	TGTGCCAGTACCCAGGGACAGGGGGACTATGGCTACACCTTC	CASTQGQGDYGYTF
TRBD2	-	TRBV7-3	TRBJ2-1	TGTGCCAGCAGCCCTTCTCTAGCGGCCACCTACAATGAGCAGTTCTTC	CASSPSLAATYNEQFF
TRBD1	-	TRBV19	TRBJ1-3	TGTGCCAGTAGGAGCGACAGGGGGCGTTTTGGAAACACCATATATTTT	CASRSDRGRFGNTIYF
-	few	TRBV2	TRBJ1-1	TGTGCCAGCAGCGGGAGGACTGAAGCTTTCTTT	CASSGRTEAFF
-	medium-sized	TRBV2	TRBJ1-5	TGTGCCAGCAGTGAAGGGGGCGCGTTGAATCAGCCCCAGCATTTT	CASSEGGALNQPQHF
TRBD1	-	TRBV7-3	TRBJ1-2	TGTGCCAGCAGCTCCACAGGGGGCGCGGGAGGCTACACCTTC	CASSSTGGAGGYTF
-	-	TRBV11-2	TRBJ2-5	TGTGCCAGCAGCTTAGGCGGTCAGTCAGAGACCCAGTACTTC	CASSLGGQSETQYF
-	-	TRBV18	TRBJ1-2	TGTGCCAGCTCATCATACAGGGATTTGAGCGGCTACACCTTC	CASSSYRDLSGYTF
-	few	TRBV30	TRBJ2-7	TGTGCCTGGAGCACGGAGAACGAGCAGTACTTC	CAWSTENEQYF
TRBD2	few	TRBV10-2	TRBJ2-1	TGCGCCAGCAGTGAGTCCCCTACGTTTAGCGGGAGGCCCTACAATGAGCAGTTCTTC	CASSESPTFSGRPYNEQFF
TRBD2	-	TRBV28	TRBJ2-1	TGTGCCAGCAGTATCGGACTAGCGGAGGGAAAGGCTCTCTTC	CASSIGLAEGKALF
TRBD1	-	TRBV7-3	TRBJ1-2	TGTGCCAGCAGCTTGGGGACAGACTATGGCTACACCTTC	CASSLGTDYGYTF
-	-	TRBV6-5	TRBJ2-7	TGTGCCAGCAGGCCGGGGACGTCGAGCTCCTACGAGCAGTACTTC	CASRPGTSSSYEQYF
TRBD2	-	TRBV11-3	TRBJ2-5	TGTGCCAGCAGCTTATCTAGCGGGGGCCAAGAGACCCAGTACTTC	CASSLSSGGQETQYF
TRBD2	-	TRBV6-5	TRBJ2-7	TGTGCCAGCAGTCCTAGCGGGAGTCTATACGAGCAGTACTTC	CASSPSGSLYEQYF
TRBD2	-	TRBV5-4	TRBJ2-3	TGTGCCAGCAGCTTGTTAGCGGGAGGGCCGGGGACAGATACGCAGTATTTT	CASSLLAGGPGTDTQYF
TRBD1	-	TRBV5-1	TRBJ1-1	TGCGCCAGCAGCTTGACAGGGGGCGCTTATACTGAAGCTTTCTTT	CASSLTGGAYTEAFF
TRBD1	-	TRBV7-2	TRBJ2-3	TGTGCCAGCAGCACGGGACAGGGTTTCTCTAGCACAGATACGCAGTATTTT	CASSTGQGFSSTDTQYF
-	few	TRBV30	TRBJ1-1	TGTGCCTGGAAGGCCCGCTGGGACACTGAAGCTTTCTTT	CAWKARWDTEAFF
-	-	TRBV9	TRBJ2-2	TGTGCCAGCAGCGTAGGCCAGCGGGTAAACACCGGGGAGCTGTTTTTT	CASSVGQRVNTGELFF
-	few	TRBV7-9	TRBJ2-2	TGTGCCAGCACCCTAAATGAGCAGAGCGGGGAGCTGTTTTTT	CASTLNEQSGELFF
-	few	TRBV10-3	TRBJ2-3	TGTGCCACCGGACAGTCAGATACGCAGTATTTT	CATGQSDTQYF
-	-	TRBV2	TRBJ2-1	TGTGCCAGCAGAGAACAGGGAGAGTACAATGAGCAGTTCTTC	CASREQGEYNEQFF
TRBD1	-	TRBV19	TRBJ2-7	TGTGCCAGTAGTATCTTGGGACAGCGCTACGAGCAGTACTTC	CASSILGQRYEQYF
-	-	TRBV2	TRBJ2-7	TGTGCCAGCAGTGAAGCTAGAGACGAGCAGTACTTC	CASSEARDEQYF
TRBD1	-	TRBV5-1	TRBJ1-1	TGCGCCAGCAGCTTGGCCCTAAGACAGGGCGAAGCTTTCTTT	CASSLALRQGEAFF